The present T cell receptor (beta chain) was sequenced within a study of control samples from healthy donors and cancer patients. Sequenced by immunoSEQ multiplex PCR; TCRdb stores in-frame clones only, minus some. The sample holds about 92,000 clones, roughly four fifths seen once. Per germline, CDR1 MDHEN and CDR2 SYDVKM. Trimming took 3 bases from V and 2 from J, leaving 25 bases between them. This CDR3 has 19 amino acids. This clone came up once. This clonotype originated in a woman aged 60 to 75 in good health. This rearrangement joins TRBV28 to TRBJ1-1, with D uncertain. The sequenced sample was blood. For the CDR3, the DNA is TGTGCCAGCAGTTTCGAAGGCATTGCTTTCGGGAACGATAACACTGAAGCTTTCTTT. Protein sequence: CASSFEGIAFGNDNTEAFF.